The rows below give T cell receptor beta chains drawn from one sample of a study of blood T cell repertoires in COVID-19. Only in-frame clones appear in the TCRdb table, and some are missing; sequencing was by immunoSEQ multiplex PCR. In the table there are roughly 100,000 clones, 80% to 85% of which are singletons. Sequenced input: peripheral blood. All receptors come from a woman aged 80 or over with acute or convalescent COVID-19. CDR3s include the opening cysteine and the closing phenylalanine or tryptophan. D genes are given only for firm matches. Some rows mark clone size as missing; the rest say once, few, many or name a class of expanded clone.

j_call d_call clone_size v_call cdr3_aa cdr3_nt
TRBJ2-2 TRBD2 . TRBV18 CASSPLAGGGTGELFF TGTGCCAGCTCACCGCTAGCGGGAGGCGGCACCGGGGAGCTGTTTTTT
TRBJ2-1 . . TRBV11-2 CASSPATSFNEQFF TGTGCCAGCAGCCCCGCGACTAGTTTCAATGAGCAGTTCTTC
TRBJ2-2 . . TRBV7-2 CASSTLLTGELFF TGTGCCAGCAGCACCCTACTCACCGGGGAGCTGTTTTTT
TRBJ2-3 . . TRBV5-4 CASSLADTQYF TGTGCCAGCAGCTTGGCGGATACGCAGTATTTT
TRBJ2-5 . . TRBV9 CASSVNPERETQYF TGTGCCAGCAGCGTCAACCCTGAGCGGGAGACCCAGTACTTC
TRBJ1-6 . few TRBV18 CASSSLSRAGNSPLHF TGTGCCAGCTCATCACTCTCACGAGCAGGGAATTCACCCCTCCACTTT
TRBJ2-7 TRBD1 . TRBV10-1 CASSEWDRGFPLYEQYF TGCGCCAGCAGTGAATGGGACAGGGGGTTTCCCCTCTACGAGCAGTACTTC
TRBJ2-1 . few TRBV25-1 CASSAGYNEQFF TGTGCCAGCAGTGCGGGCTACAATGAGCAGTTCTTC
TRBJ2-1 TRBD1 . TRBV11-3 CASSLEGQGAYNEQFF TGTGCCAGCAGCTTAGAGGGACAGGGGGCATACAATGAGCAGTTCTTC
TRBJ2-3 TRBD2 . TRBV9 CASSVGGLAGGDTQYF TGTGCCAGCAGCGTAGGGGGACTAGCGGGAGGGGATACGCAGTATTTT
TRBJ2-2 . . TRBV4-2 CASSQGRGFMDTGELFF TGTGCCAGCAGCCAAGGAAGGGGATTTATGGACACCGGGGAGCTGTTTTTT
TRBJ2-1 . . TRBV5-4 CASSFGSADEQFF TGTGCCAGCAGTTTCGGGAGCGCGGATGAGCAGTTCTTC
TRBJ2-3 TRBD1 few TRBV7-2 CASSLATGGRDTQYF TGTGCCAGCAGCTTAGCGACAGGGGGCAGAGATACGCAGTATTTT
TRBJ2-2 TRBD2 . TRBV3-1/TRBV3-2 CASSQVSRTRAGELFF TGTGCCAGCAGCCAAGTATCCAGGACTAGGGCCGGGGAGCTGTTTTTT
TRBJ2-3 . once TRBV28 CASSSDSRTQYF TGTGCCAGCAGTTCGGACAGTCGAACGCAGTATTTT
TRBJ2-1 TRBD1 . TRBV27 CASSLSKTGGFNEQFF TGTGCCAGCAGTTTATCAAAAACAGGGGGCTTCAATGAGCAGTTCTTC
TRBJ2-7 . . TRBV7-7 CASSLVINFPYEQYF TGTGCCAGCAGCTTAGTCATCAATTTCCCCTACGAGCAGTACTTC
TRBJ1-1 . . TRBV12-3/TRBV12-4 CASYRRPSAEAFF TGTGCCAGCTACAGGAGACCTAGCGCTGAAGCTTTCTTT
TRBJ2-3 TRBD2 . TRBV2 CASTGLAGSSTDTQYF TGTGCCAGCACCGGACTAGCGGGCTCTAGCACAGATACGCAGTATTTT
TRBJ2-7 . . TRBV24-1 CATSDYSGAGEQYF TGTGCCACCAGTGATTATTCGGGTGCGGGGGAGCAGTACTTC
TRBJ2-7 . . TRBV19 CASSSSQNTYEQYF TGTGCCAGTAGTTCCTCTCAGAACACCTACGAGCAGTACTTC
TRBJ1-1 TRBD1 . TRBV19 CASSITGANTEAFF TGTGCCAGTAGTATTACAGGGGCGAACACTGAAGCTTTCTTT
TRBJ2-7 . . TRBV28 CASSLYRASSYEQYF TGTGCCAGCAGTTTATACAGGGCCAGCTCCTACGAGCAGTACTTC
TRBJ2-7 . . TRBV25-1 CASSESQARGYEQYF TGTGCCAGCAGTGAAAGTCAGGCTAGGGGCTACGAGCAGTACTTC
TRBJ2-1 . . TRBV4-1 CASNPEGSSYNEQFF TGCGCCAGCAACCCGGAGGGGAGCTCCTACAATGAGCAGTTCTTC
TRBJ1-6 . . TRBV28 CASSPGHPSPLHF TGTGCCAGCAGTCCGGGACACCCCTCACCCCTCCACTTT
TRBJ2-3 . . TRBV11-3 CASSFSGTDTQYF TGTGCCAGCAGCTTCTCGGGCACAGATACGCAGTATTTT
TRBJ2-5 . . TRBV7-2 CASSLAPTGYQETQYF TGTGCCAGCAGCTTAGCCCCGACAGGCTACCAAGAGACCCAGTACTTC
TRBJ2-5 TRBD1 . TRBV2 CASSDGTGKETQYF TGTGCCAGCAGTGACGGGACAGGGAAGGAGACCCAGTACTTC
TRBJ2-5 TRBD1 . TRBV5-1 CASSPGRGRETQYF TGCGCCAGCAGCCCCGGTAGGGGGCGGGAGACCCAGTACTTC
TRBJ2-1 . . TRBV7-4 CASSLDVTFLSSSYNEQFF TGTGCCAGCAGCTTAGATGTTACCTTCCTATCGAGCTCCTACAATGAGCAGTTCTTC